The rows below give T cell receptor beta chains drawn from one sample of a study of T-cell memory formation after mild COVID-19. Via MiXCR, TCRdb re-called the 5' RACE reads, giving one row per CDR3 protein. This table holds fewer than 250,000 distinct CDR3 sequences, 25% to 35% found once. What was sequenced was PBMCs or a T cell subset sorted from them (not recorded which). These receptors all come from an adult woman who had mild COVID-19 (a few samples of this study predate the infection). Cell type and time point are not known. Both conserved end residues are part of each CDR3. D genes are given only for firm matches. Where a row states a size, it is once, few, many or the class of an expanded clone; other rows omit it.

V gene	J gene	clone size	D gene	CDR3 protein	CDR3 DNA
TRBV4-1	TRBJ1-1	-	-	CASSQWGGETEAFF	TGCGCCAGCAGCCAATGGGGCGGGGAGACTGAAGCTTTCTTT
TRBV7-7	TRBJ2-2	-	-	CASSAQVTGELFF	TGTGCCAGCAGCGCCCAGGTCACCGGGGAGCTGTTTTTT
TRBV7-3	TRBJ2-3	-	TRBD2	CASSLWASGGDTQYF	TGTGCCAGCAGCTTATGGGCTAGCGGGGGGGATACGCAGTATTTT
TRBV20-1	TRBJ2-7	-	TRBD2	CSARARWEGEQYF	TGCAGTGCTAGAGCCCGGTGGGAGGGGGAGCAGTACTTC
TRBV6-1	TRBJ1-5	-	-	CASIPTGRGQPQHF	TGTGCCAGCATCCCGACAGGTCGGGGGCAGCCCCAGCATTTT
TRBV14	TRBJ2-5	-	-	CASSPRQQETQYF	TGTGCCAGCAGCCCCAGACAGCAAGAGACCCAGTACTTC
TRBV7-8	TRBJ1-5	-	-	CASSLGSARAGNQPQHF	TGTGCCAGCAGCTTAGGGTCGGCCAGGGCCGGTAATCAGCCCCAGCATTTT
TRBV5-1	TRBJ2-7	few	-	CASRKGPSYEQYF	TGCGCCAGCAGAAAGGGGCCGTCCTACGAGCAGTACTTC
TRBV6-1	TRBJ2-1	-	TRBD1	CASSPGQGSWFF	TGTGCCAGCAGTCCAGGACAGGGGTCGTGGTTCTTC
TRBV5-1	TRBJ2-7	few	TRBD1	CASSLAPGGYEQYF	TGCGCCAGCAGCTTGGCCCCAGGGGGCTACGAGCAGTACTTC
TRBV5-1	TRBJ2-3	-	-	CASSLGSADTQYF	TGCGCCAGCAGCTTAGGGTCAGCAGATACGCAGTATTTT
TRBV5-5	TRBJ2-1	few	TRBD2	CASRGLAGNYNEQFF	TGTGCCAGCAGGGGACTAGCGGGGAACTACAATGAGCAGTTCTTC
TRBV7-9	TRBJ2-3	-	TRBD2	CASSLDRLASTDTQYF	TGTGCCAGCAGCTTAGATCGACTAGCGAGCACAGATACGCAGTATTTT
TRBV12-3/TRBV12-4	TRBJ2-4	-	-	CASSRGDGVAKNIQYF	TGTGCCAGCAGTCGCGGCGACGGGGTAGCCAAAAACATTCAGTACTTC
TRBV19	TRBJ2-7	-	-	CASSSRATGEQYF	TGTGCCAGTAGTTCGAGGGCTACGGGGGAGCAGTACTTC
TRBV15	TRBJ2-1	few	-	CATSRARKAGSYNEQFF	TGTGCCACCAGCAGAGCCCGGAAAGCTGGTTCCTACAATGAGCAGTTCTTC
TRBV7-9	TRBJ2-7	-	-	CASSSLGEAGSYEQYF	TGTGCCAGCAGCTCACTAGGAGAGGCGGGCTCCTACGAGCAGTACTTC
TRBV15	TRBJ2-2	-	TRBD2	CATSSQGGRVTGELFF	TGTGCCACCAGCAGCCAGGGCGGGAGAGTTACCGGGGAGCTGTTTTTT
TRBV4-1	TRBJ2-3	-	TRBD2	CASSRDTSGGSTDTQYF	TGCGCCAGCAGCCGCGATACTAGCGGGGGAAGCACAGATACGCAGTATTTT
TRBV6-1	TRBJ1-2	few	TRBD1	CASRPGGGTGYGYTF	TGTGCCAGCAGGCCGGGAGGGGGGACAGGGTATGGCTACACCTTC
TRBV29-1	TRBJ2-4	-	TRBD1	CSVETGDSIQYF	TGCAGCGTTGAGACAGGGGACAGCATTCAGTACTTC
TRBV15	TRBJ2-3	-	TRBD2	CAASTSGFSTDTQYF	TGTGCCGCCTCGACTAGCGGATTTAGCACAGATACGCAGTATTTT
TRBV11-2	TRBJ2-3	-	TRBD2	CASSSLAGGLVEGTDTQYF	TGTGCCAGCAGCTCTCTAGCGGGAGGGTTAGTTGAGGGCACAGATACGCAGTATTTT
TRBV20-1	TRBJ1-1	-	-	CRPRQAETDTEAFF	TGCAGACCCCGGCAGGCCGAAACGGACACTGAAGCTTTCTTT
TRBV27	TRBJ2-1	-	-	CASSSGIRYGEQFF	TGTGCCAGCAGTTCCGGGATCAGGTACGGTGAGCAGTTCTTC
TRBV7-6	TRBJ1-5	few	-	CASSAGQSLRNQPQHF	TGTGCCAGCAGCGCCGGACAGTCCTTGCGCAATCAGCCCCAGCATTTT
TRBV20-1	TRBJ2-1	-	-	CSAYRDSNSHEQFF	TGCAGTGCTTACCGGGACTCAAACTCCCATGAGCAGTTCTTC
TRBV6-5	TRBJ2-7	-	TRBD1	CASSYGTESSYEQYF	TGTGCCAGCAGTTACGGGACAGAGAGCTCCTACGAGCAGTACTTC
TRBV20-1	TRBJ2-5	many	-	CSALSGKETQYF	TGCAGTGCTCTGAGTGGGAAGGAGACCCAGTACTTC
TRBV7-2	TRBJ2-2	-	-	CASGNPGRRPNTGELFF	TGTGCCAGCGGAAACCCTGGTCGGCGGCCGAACACCGGGGAGCTGTTTTTT
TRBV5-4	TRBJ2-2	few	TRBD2	CASSLLLLAGDNTGELFF	TGTGCCAGCAGCTTGCTCCTTTTAGCGGGGGACAACACCGGGGAGCTGTTTTTT
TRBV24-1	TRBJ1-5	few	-	CATSDLLFSGPDF	TGTGCCACCAGTGATTTGTTGTTTTCCGGCCCTGATTTT
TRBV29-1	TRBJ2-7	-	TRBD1	CSGWDRGSYEQYF	TGCAGCGGTTGGGACAGGGGCTCCTACGAGCAGTACTTC
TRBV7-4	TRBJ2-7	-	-	CATYHEQYF	TGTGCCACCTACCACGAGCAGTACTTC
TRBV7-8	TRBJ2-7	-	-	CASSPSSEQYF	TGTGCCAGCAGCCCCTCCAGCGAGCAGTACTTC
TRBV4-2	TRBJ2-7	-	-	CASSQDWRGPYF	TGTGCCAGCAGCCAAGATTGGCGGGGGCCGTACTTC
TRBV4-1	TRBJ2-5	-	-	CASSQAGVETQYF	TGCGCCAGCAGCCAAGCCGGGGTAGAGACCCAGTACTTC
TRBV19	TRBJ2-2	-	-	CASSGRGTGELFF	TGTGCCAGTAGCGGCAGGGGCACCGGGGAGCTGTTTTTT
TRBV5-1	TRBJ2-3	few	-	CATSGVRTDTQYF	TGCGCCACCTCAGGGGTAAGAACAGATACGCAGTATTTT
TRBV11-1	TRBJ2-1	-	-	CASSPGTANEQFF	TGTGCCAGCAGCCCCGGGACGGCGAATGAGCAGTTCTTC
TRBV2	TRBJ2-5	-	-	CASTLDVKETQYF	TGTGCCAGCACCTTGGACGTTAAAGAGACCCAGTACTTC
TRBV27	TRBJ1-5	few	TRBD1	CASSDTGGSVYSNQPQHF	TGTGCCAGCAGCGACACAGGGGGCTCGGTTTATAGCAATCAGCCCCAGCATTTT
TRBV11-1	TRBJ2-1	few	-	CASSSAGRGGLYEQFF	TGTGCCAGCAGCTCCGCGGGGAGAGGTGGTCTATATGAGCAGTTCTTC
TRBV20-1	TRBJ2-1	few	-	CSASESYNEQFF	TGCAGTGCTAGCGAGTCCTACAATGAGCAGTTCTTC
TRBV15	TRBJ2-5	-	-	CATSRDWGRLIETQYF	TGTGCCACCAGCAGAGATTGGGGACGGCTGATAGAGACCCAGTACTTC
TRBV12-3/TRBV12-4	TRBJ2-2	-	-	CASSWASSTGELFF	TGTGCCAGCAGCTGGGCCTCTAGCACCGGGGAGCTGTTTTTT
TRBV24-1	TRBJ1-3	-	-	CATSESGFSGNTIYF	TGTGCCACCAGTGAGTCAGGCTTCTCTGGAAACACCATATATTTT
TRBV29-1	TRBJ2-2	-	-	CSVHSGTNTGELFF	TGCAGCGTTCATTCCGGGACAAACACCGGGGAGCTGTTTTTT
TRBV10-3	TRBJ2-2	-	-	CAISELGDTGELFF	TGTGCCATCAGTGAGCTAGGGGACACCGGGGAGCTGTTTTTT
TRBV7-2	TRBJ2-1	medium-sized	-	CASSLVGGNDNEQFF	TGTGCCAGCAGCTTAGTTGGCGGAAACGACAATGAGCAGTTCTTC
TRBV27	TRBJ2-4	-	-	CASSLSGQPKNIQYF	TGTGCCAGCAGTTTATCAGGGCAACCCAAAAACATTCAGTACTTC
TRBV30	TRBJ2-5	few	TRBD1	CAWIRAGTGEETQYF	TGTGCCTGGATCCGCGCCGGGACAGGGGAAGAGACCCAGTACTTC
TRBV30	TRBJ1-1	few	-	CAWRGAYTEAFF	TGTGCCTGGAGGGGTGCGTACACTGAAGCTTTCTTT
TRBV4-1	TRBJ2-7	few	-	CASSQEGASYEQYF	TGCGCCAGCAGCCAAGAAGGGGCCTCCTACGAGCAGTACTTC
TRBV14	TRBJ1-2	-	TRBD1	CASSYDRAGGYTF	TGTGCCAGCAGCTACGACAGGGCTGGTGGCTACACCTTC
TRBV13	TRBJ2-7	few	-	CASSLGLTEQYF	TGTGCCAGCAGCTTAGGCCTCACTGAGCAGTACTTC
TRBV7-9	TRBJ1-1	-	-	CASIPSYLNTEAFF	TGTGCCAGCATCCCCTCTTACCTAAACACTGAAGCTTTCTTT